This T cell receptor beta chain was recorded in a study of T cells after yellow fever vaccination (dated by TCRdb to about 2019). With regard to the full study: The SMART-Seq v4 Ultra Low Input RNA kit was used to prepare libraries from fractions with low cell numbers. The cohort comprised two healthy male donors, one aged 18 to 30 and one aged 30 to 40 years. Blood was collected at multiple timepoints before and after primary and secondary immunization, and bulk PBMC replicates and cell subsets were isolated. To follow T-cell clones before and after primary and booster YFV17D yellow fever vaccination, bulk TCR alpha and beta repertoires were sequenced over time.

The sample's treatment or condition label is to be understood as: live attenuated yellow fever vaccine strain. At each blood-draw timepoint, two biological replicates of bulk PBMCs were collected. PBMCs were isolated from peripheral blood using a standard Ficoll-Paque protocol. TriZol was used to extract RNA from bulk PBMCs, CD4 and CD8 fractions, and dextramer-positive and dextramer-negative fractions. TCR cDNA was synthesized by 5'RACE template switching, through which a universal primer site and unique molecular identifiers were introduced. Priming of cDNA synthesis was performed from both the TCR alpha and TCR beta constant segments. Libraries were amplified in two PCR steps, with sample barcodes and sequencing adapters added in the second step. Sequencing of libraries was done on Illumina HiSeq 2500 (2x100 bp) or NovaSeq (2x150 bp). The source study handled its data this way. Demultiplexing of reads and collapsing into UMI consensus sequences were performed with MIGEC, and V(D)J alignment was carried out with MiXCR. Using edgeR on replicate PBMC samples, clonotypes were called vaccine-responding if FDR was below 0.01 and the log2 fold change was above 5 up to day 15. Each bulk clonotype received a CD4 or CD8 identity based on whether the sequenced CD4 or CD8 repertoire contained that clonotype at higher abundance. TCRdb ran its own pipeline on the public reads, namely fastp trimming at Q25 and MiXCR clone calling, and kept in-frame beta chains. Each entry merges the rows of one CDR3 protein and shows their most common DNA and genes. The V and J calls come from TCRdb's annotation, not from the publication. Present in this sample are around 340,000 distinct CDR3 sequences, about 8.7% of which were seen just once. The ten largest clones take up more than 15% of the sample.

CDR1 and CDR2 (LGHDT, YNNKEL) derive from the germline V gene (reference sequence). A distance of 9 bases separates the germline ends of V and J, which lose 3 bases and 4 bases respectively. The CDR3 numbers 14 residues from cysteine through phenylalanine. The retained sequence is limited to the CDR3, 42 bases, with the frame set at the first base. The study at large found these results: Most clones expanded after primary vaccination (96% of CD4 and around 89% of CD8) were re-detected after the booster, suggesting that broad memory maintenance occurred. Compared with the primary T-cell response, the secondary T-cell response was weaker but faster, peaking on day 5 rather than day 15. A small fraction of clonotypes showed up in both the CD4 and CD8 compartments, probably as a result of convergent recombination. Computational filtering was needed because FACS-sorted repertoires could contain abundant contaminating clonotypes from the bulk population. Only a couple of donors were included in the study, so the extent to which the findings can be generalized is limited.

About this clonotype itself: Its cognate antigen has yet to be identified. The record has no base qualities; no much larger clone is one base away.

The receptor chain draws on TRBV3-1 and TRBJ2-2; a tentative D match to TRBD1 spans 5 bases. Sequenced material: PBMCs, taken on the day of the first yellow fever vaccination. This receptor was taken from a man younger than 30 who received the YFV17D yellow fever vaccine. CDR3 reads: CASSQRQFTGELFF. The nucleotide sequence reads as follows: TGTGCCAGCAGCCAGCGACAGTTCACCGGGGAGCTGTTTTTT.